The 23 T cell receptor beta chains below all came from one sample that was sequenced in a study of cytotoxic CD8 clonotypes in ibrutinib-treated CLL (dated by TCRdb to the early 2020s). Per the publication, the time point label means: 12 months on ibrutinib. Library creation used the immunoSEQ multiplex PCR assay. TCRdb holds this immuneACCESS table with in-frame rearrangements only. Some clones are missing; in checked studies, unresolved V genes explain under half, and the rest has no known cause. The sample includes around 150,000 clones, with about four fifths observed a single time. The ten most abundant clones make up roughly 2% of the sample. The sequenced sample was PBMCs, obtained after 12 months of ibrutinib treatment. The receptors derive from a human donor with chronic lymphocytic leukemia.

This clone occurred a few times. The V call is TRBV4-1, the J call TRBJ1-3; the D is unclear. CDR3 length: 14 residues. Per germline, CDR1 MGHRA and CDR2 YSYEKL. Between the trimmed V and J ends, which lost 0 bases and 3 bases, there was a span of 6 bases. CDR3 region: CASSQEANGNTIYF. As DNA, the CDR3 is TGCGCCAGCAGCCAAGAGGCCAATGGAAACACCATATATTTT.

The chain links TRBV4-2 to TRBJ1-3, with D possibly TRBD1 on 6 matching bases. Trimming removed 1 base at V and 1 base at J, with 17 bases between. In germline, CDR1 is LGHNA, CDR2 YNFKEQ. CDR3 length: 18 residues. CDR3 sequence reads: CASSQGARWGTSGNTIYF. The CDR3 DNA reads as TGTGCCAGCAGCCAAGGGGCTCGGTGGGGGACATCTGGAAACACCATATATTTT.

The rearrangement links TRBV28 to TRBJ1-6; D unclear. The CDR3 consists of 16 residues. Germline CDR1 reads MDHEN; CDR2 reads SYDVKM. Trimming pared 6 bases from V and 9 bases from J, leaving 21 bases between. The CDR3 coding sequence is TGTGCCAGCAGAGCCCCGGGCTGGGGTCGCATTTCACCCCTCCACTTT. Translating gives CASRAPGWGRISPLHF.

The chain links TRBV11-2 to TRBJ1-4; weak D call: TRBD1 (5 bases). The germline gives CDR1 SGHAT, CDR2 FQNNGV. The CDR3 sequence is 14 residues long. The V gene lost 5 bases and the J gene lost 4 bases, with 11 bases spanning the gap. CDR3 coding DNA: TGTGCCAGCAGCCGGGGGTACGATAATGAAAAACTGTTTTTT. Its protein is CASSRGYDNEKLFF.

The rearrangement uses TRBV18 and TRBJ2-7; 10 bases are shared with TRBD1. Germline V gives CDR1 KGHSH, CDR2 LQKENI. The CDR3 spans 15 residues. Trimming took 4 bases from V and 4 from J; bases not matched to a gene: 7. In DNA, the CDR3 is TGTGCCAGCTCACTCACGGACAGGGGGGCATACGAGCAGTACTTC. Protein: CASSLTDRGAYEQYF.

The V and J genes are TRBV4-3 and TRBJ1-2; D perhaps matches TRBD1 (6 bases). CDR3 size: 15 residues. The V end was cut by 4 bases, the J end by 5 bases, with 17 bases between. Germline loops: CDR1 LGHNA, CDR2 YSLEER. The CDR3 DNA follows: TGCGCCAGCAGCCCCTCGTTGGGGGGCGGGTATGGCTACACCTTC. The encoded protein is CASSPSLGGGYGYTF.

This clone was seen only once. The chain uses TRBV19 and TRBJ1-4, with D unresolved. The CDR3 extends over 14 amino acids. Germline V gene sequence: CDR1 LNHDA, CDR2 SQIVND (reference sequence). Trimming pared 5 bases from V and 10 bases from J, leaving 17 bases between. The CDR3 region is CASSLRAAEGKLFF. CDR3 bases: TGTGCCAGTAGTCTCCGGGCGGCGGAAGGAAAACTGTTTTTT.

The V call is TRBV11-2, the J call TRBJ2-7; 8 nucleotides match TRBD2. There are 15 residues in the CDR3. Germline assignment: CDR1 SGHAT and CDR2 FQNNGV. V dropped 4 bases and J dropped 0; count of bases not matched to a gene: 5. The CDR3 here is CASSSTSGSSYEQYF. As DNA, the CDR3 is TGTGCCAGCAGCTCTACTAGCGGAAGCTCCTACGAGCAGTACTTC.

V is TRBV7-9 and J is TRBJ1-1; D may be TRBD1 (5 bases). The germline gives CDR1 SEHNR, CDR2 FQNEAQ (reference sequence). V was trimmed by 5 bases and J by 6 bases, leaving 19 bases between them. The CDR3 extends over 15 amino acids. The CDR3 sequence: CASSPGFGAGAEAFF. In nucleotides, the CDR3 is TGTGCCAGCAGCCCAGGTTTCGGGGCGGGGGCTGAAGCTTTCTTT.

The J gene is TRBJ2-1, the V gene TRBV6-4; maybe TRBD1 (6 bases). The CDR3 is 17 amino acids. Germline lookup yields CDR1 MRHNA and CDR2 SNTAGT. The V gene lost 0 bases and the J gene lost 4 bases, with 16 bases spanning the gap. CDR3 nucleotides: TGTGCCAGCAGTGACTCGGCGCAGGGGTTGGGGTACAATGAGCAGTTCTTC. As protein: CASSDSAQGLGYNEQFF.

This chain joins TRBV7-6 and TRBJ2-7; D not certain. The V and J ends lost 3 bases and 1 base respectively, with 22 bases between them. CDR1 SGHVS and CDR2 FNYEAQ come from the germline V gene. The CDR3 sequence is 18 residues long. The CDR3 DNA sequence: TGTGCCAGCAGCTTGTTCCCCGTGGGGATTGGGATTTCCTACGAGCAGTACTTC. Residues: CASSLFPVGIGISYEQYF.

This clone was counted a few times. The J gene is TRBJ1-2, the V gene TRBV5-8; D is uncertain. The CDR3 sequence is 15 residues long. Germline-derived CDR1 and CDR2 are SGHTS and YDEGEE. Trimming stripped 5 bases from V and 5 bases from J, with 19 bases between. The CDR3 nucleotides read TGTGCCAGCAGAAAATCGGCCCAAAACGCATATGGCTACACCTTC. It encodes CASRKSAQNAYGYTF.

In regard to this clone: At one end, the junction sequence differs from germline, possibly due to a read error. The genes are TRBV11-2 and TRBJ2-7; 10 bases line up with TRBD1. Germline CDR1 reads SGHAT; CDR2 reads FQNNGV. The length of the CDR3 is 14 residues. The CDR3 region is CASSLESDRGPLGF. CDR3 in DNA: TGTGCCAGCAGCTTAGAATCCGACAGGGGGCCTTTAGGCTTC.

The chain has TRBV7-2 and TRBJ1-2; D not certain. The CDR3 loop spans 14 amino acids. The V and J ends lost 3 bases and 4 bases respectively, with 12 bases between them. Germline lookup yields CDR1 SGHTA and CDR2 FQGNSA. As DNA, the CDR3 is TGTGCCAGCAGCTTGGGCGGCGGGTCCTATGGCTACACCTTC. Its translation: CASSLGGGSYGYTF. The variable domain in full, with the rest retrieved from reference TRBV7-2 and TRBJ1-2, is GAGVSQSPSNKVTEKGKDVELRCDPISGHTALYWYRQSLGQGLEFLIYFQGNSAPDKSGLPSDRFSAERTGGSVSTLTIQRTQQEDSAVYLCASSLGGGSYGYTFGSGTRLTVV.

V gene TRBV2 combines with J gene TRBJ1-4; D is unclear. Germline V CDR1 and CDR2: SNHLY, FYNNEI. This CDR3 comprises 11 residues. V lost 0 bases, J lost 13 bases, and 6 bases lay in between. The CDR3 protein is CASSEARRLFF. Here the CDR3 DNA reads TGTGCCAGCAGTGAAGCTCGACGACTGTTTTTT.

The chain joins TRBV19 to TRBJ2-7, with 8 positions matching TRBD2. Germline V gene data show CDR1 as LNHDA and CDR2 as SQIVND (reference sequence). CDR3 length: 13 residues. J was trimmed by 5 bases and V by 5 bases; bases with no gene match: 5. The CDR3 nucleotides read TGTGCCAGTAGTGCCGCCGGGGGGGACGAGCAGTACTTC. Residues: CASSAAGGDEQYF.

The CDR3 loop reads CASSLRLAGGPGYNEQFF. The CDR3 DNA follows: TGCGCCAGCAGCCTCAGACTAGCGGGGGGGCCGGGGTACAATGAGCAGTTCTTC. The rearrangement uses TRBV4-1 and TRBJ2-1, with 14 bases lining up with TRBD2. Germline values: CDR1 MGHRA, CDR2 YSYEKL. The CDR3 consists of 18 residues. The junction had 9 bases not matched to a gene; V was cut back by 4 bases and J by 4 bases.

To note about this clone: An end of the junction differs from the germline gene, which may be a read error. DNA for the CDR3: TGTGCCAGTAGTATCCTGACAGGAGTTAGCGATCAGCCCCAGCATTTT. This codes for CASSILTGVSDQPQHF. The chain combines TRBV19 with TRBJ1-5; possibly TRBD1 for D (6 bases). CDR1 and CDR2 (germline): LNHDA, SQIVND (reference sequence). CDR3 length: 16 residues.

V usage is TRBV19 and J usage is TRBJ2-7; 7 nucleotides match TRBD1. The CDR3 spans 15 residues. Germline V gene lookup returns CDR1 LNHDA and CDR2 SQIVND (reference sequence). Trimming removed 6 bases from V and 4 bases from J; junction bases left unmatched: 12. The CDR3 nucleotides read TGTGCCAGTAGCCGACTTAGGGACAGAGCTTACGAGCAGTACTTC. It specifies CASSRLRDRAYEQYF.

The rearrangement links TRBV7-2 to TRBJ2-7; D is uncertain. V lost 0 bases, J lost 7 bases, and 7 bases lay in between. CDR1 is SGHTA, CDR2 FQGNSA, per germline. The CDR3 loop spans 12 amino acids. The chain's CDR3 is CASSLAAREQYF. CDR3 coding DNA: TGTGCCAGCAGCTTAGCGGCCAGGGAGCAGTACTTC. Combining the CDR3 with reference TRBV7-2 and TRBJ2-7 gives the whole variable domain GAGVSQSPSNKVTEKGKDVELRCDPISGHTALYWYRQSLGQGLEFLIYFQGNSAPDKSGLPSDRFSAERTGGSVSTLTIQRTQQEDSAVYLCASSLAAREQYFGPGTRLTVT.

This chain joins TRBV19 and TRBJ1-3; possible D gene TRBD1, 6 bases. This CDR3 region has 14 residues. V was cut by 3 bases and J by 12 bases, with 18 bases left in between. Germline values: CDR1 LNHDA, CDR2 SQIVND (reference sequence). In DNA form, the CDR3 reads TGTGCCAGTAGTATCCTCAACAGGGACTCGGGCATATATTTT. Residues: CASSILNRDSGIYF.

The gene calls are TRBV7-2 and TRBJ2-5; 7 positions agree with TRBD2. Germline CDR1 SGHTA, CDR2 FQGNSA. The CDR3 covers 15 residues. Trimming at V came to 2 bases and at J to 4 bases, leaving 7 bases not matched to a gene. CDR3 in DNA: TGTGCCAGCAGCTTACCCAGCGGGATAAGAGAGACCCAGTACTTC. This translates into CASSLPSGIRETQYF. Using reference TRBV7-2 and TRBJ2-5 for the parts outside the CDR3, the full variable domain is GAGVSQSPSNKVTEKGKDVELRCDPISGHTALYWYRQSLGQGLEFLIYFQGNSAPDKSGLPSDRFSAERTGGSVSTLTIQRTQQEDSAVYLCASSLPSGIRETQYFGPGTRLLVL.

This sequence joins TRBV7-8 and TRBJ1-1, with a possible D match to TRBD1 (5 bases). The CDR3 is 20 amino acids. Trimming cost V 5 bases and J 0 bases, with 28 bases left between them. Germline V CDR1 and CDR2: SGHVS, FQNEAQ. CDR3 in DNA: TGTGCCAGCAGCCAAATAAAGTTTCGAGTTCCGCGGGGGGTGAACACTGAAGCTTTCTTT. Protein: CASSQIKFRVPRGVNTEAFF. The variable domain in full, completed from reference TRBV7-8 and TRBJ1-1, reads GAGVSQSPRYKVAKRGQDVALRCDPISGHVSLFWYQQALGQGPEFLTYFQNEAQLDKSGLPSDRFFAERPEGSVSTLKIQRTQQEDSAVYLCASSQIKFRVPRGVNTEAFFGQGTRLTVV.